Shown below are 25 T cell receptor beta chains from a single sample sequenced in a study of identical twins (dated by TCRdb to about 2016). Libraries were prepared through 5' RACE. Instrument on record: Illumina HiSeq 2000. In-frame beta chains were kept once TCRdb had trimmed the public reads at Q25 with fastp and called clones with MiXCR. CDR3 protein duplicates are merged, each entry listing the most common genes and DNA. The sample yields 520,000 or so distinct CDR3 sequences; approximately 22% were counted once. About 0.93% of the sample belongs to the ten largest clones. This sample also appeared in a second study, on T cells expressing NK-cell markers.

The sample comprised CD4+ T cells sorted from blood. The receptor set was obtained from a woman aged 18-29 years in good health.

The V call is TRBV20-1, the J call TRBJ2-1; D may correspond to TRBD1 or TRBD2 (6 bases each). V was shortened by 5 bases and J by 9 bases, with 23 bases between the two germline ends. CDR1 and CDR2 from the germline V gene are DFQATT and SNEGSKA (reference sequence). The CDR3 loop spans 15 amino acids. The CDR3 protein is CSAPPGTGAMGEQFF. The CDR3 nucleotides are TGCAGTGCTCCCCCCGGGACGGGGGCCATGGGTGAGCAGTTCTTC.

This clonotype appeared a few times. The chain links TRBV12-3 or TRBV12-4 to TRBJ2-1, with 8 bases that match TRBD2. This CDR3 has 16 residues. J gave up 4 bases and V 4 bases, and 9 bases lay outside the gene matches. This CDR3 is CASSSLAARNYNEQFF. The CDR3 bases are TGTGCCAGCAGTTCACTAGCGGCTCGAAATTACAATGAGCAGTTCTTC.

This clonotype was counted once. J is TRBJ2-3 and V is TRBV20-1, with no clear D. Germline loops: CDR1 DFQATT, CDR2 SNEGSKA (reference sequence). Trimming took off 5 bases at V and 2 bases at J, with 11 bases between the two ends. The CDR3 has 13 amino acids. Here the CDR3 DNA reads TGCAGTGCTTCGGATCCCACCACAGATACGCAGTATTTT. The encoded protein is CSASDPTTDTQYF.

A few counts support this clonotype. The chain links TRBV5-1 to TRBJ2-3, with 10 positions matching TRBD2. The CDR3 consists of 16 residues. Germline CDR1 reads SGHRS; CDR2 reads YFSETQ. The trim removed 1 base at V and 4 bases at J, leaving 6 bases unmatched. Here the CDR3 DNA reads TGCGCCAGCAGCTTGTCGGTAGCGGGAGGCCCAGATACGCAGTATTTT. Its protein product is CASSLSVAGGPDTQYF.

This clonotype was detected ten times or more. This chain connects TRBV4-3 to TRBJ1-2; D is unclear. CDR3 size: 15 residues. V lost 0 bases and J lost 7, with 15 bases in between. CDR1 is LGHNA, CDR2 YSLEER, per germline. This CDR3 reads CASSQEYGPPGGYTF. The DNA of the CDR3 is TGCGCCAGCAGCCAAGAGTACGGCCCGCCGGGTGGCTACACCTTC.

This clonotype was observed a few times. The chain uses TRBV5-5 and TRBJ1-2; no reliable D call. CDR1 is SGHKS, CDR2 YYEKEE, per germline (reference sequence). The CDR3 covers 13 residues. V dropped 4 bases and J dropped 5 bases, with 12 bases sitting between them. CDR3 nucleotide sequence: TGTGCCAGCAGCCCCGGTACCTATTATGGCTACACCTTC. This sequence encodes CASSPGTYYGYTF.

This clonotype was seen a few times. The rearrangement links TRBV5-1 to TRBJ2-3; the match to TRBD1 covers 10 bases. CDR3 size: 18 residues. CDR1 SGHRS and CDR2 YFSETQ come from the germline V gene. V lost 3 bases, J lost 0 bases, and 10 bases stayed unmatched. The CDR3 spells CASSSPLPGQGSTDTQYF. Written as DNA, the CDR3 is TGCGCCAGCAGCTCACCCCTACCGGGACAGGGGAGCACAGATACGCAGTATTTT. The complete variable domain, with remaining parts taken from reference TRBV5-1 and TRBJ2-3, reads KAGVTQTPRYLIKTRGQQVTLSCSPISGHRSVSWYQQTPGQGLQFLFEYFSETQRNKGNFPGRFSGRQFSNSRSEMNVSTLELGDSALYLCASSSPLPGQGSTDTQYFGPGTRLTVL.

This chain uses TRBV5-1 with TRBJ2-2; possibly TRBD1 for D (5 bases). Germline V gene data show CDR1 as SGHRS and CDR2 as YFSETQ. V lost 3 bases, J lost 5 bases, and 14 bases lay in between. CDR3 length: 15 residues. In DNA form, the CDR3 reads TGCGCCAGCAGCTCGTCCAGGGCGGAAACCGGGGAGCTGTTTTTT. Translation: CASSSSRAETGELFF.

This clonotype appeared many times. The V and J genes are TRBV29-1 and TRBJ2-7; D is perhaps TRBD2 (7 bases). The CDR3 is 13 residues long. Germline CDR1 reads SQVTM; CDR2 reads ANQGSEA. Trimming left V 6 bases short and J 0 bases short, with 12 bases between. CDR3 nucleotide sequence: TGCAGCGTCGGGGGGCGGTTCTCCTACGAGCAGTACTTC. This encodes CSVGGRFSYEQYF.

The rearrangement joins TRBV20-1 to TRBJ2-1; perhaps TRBD2 as D (6 bases). In germline, CDR1 is DFQATT, CDR2 SNEGSKA (reference sequence). V shed 1 base and J shed 9 bases, with 10 bases lying between them. The CDR3 covers 12 residues. CDR3 coding DNA: TGCAGTGCTAGAGGGGCCGGGGGTGAGCAGTTCTTC. Translated, it gives CSARGAGGEQFF.

The chain uses TRBV9 and TRBJ2-7, with D perhaps matching TRBD2 (5 bases). Germline V gene sequence: CDR1 SGDLS, CDR2 YYNGEE. This CDR3 contains 14 residues. The V end lost 0 bases, the J end lost 3 bases, and 10 bases lay between the germline ends. As DNA, the CDR3 is TGTGCCAGCAGCGTAGGGAGGTTCCACTACGAGCAGTACTTC. Its translation is CASSVGRFHYEQYF.

The genes are TRBV7-8 and TRBJ2-5; a possible D gene is TRBD2 (6 bases). The germline V gene has CDR1 SGHVS and CDR2 FQNEAQ. CDR3 length: 14 amino acids. The V and J ends lost 2 bases and 5 bases respectively, with 12 bases between them. The CDR3: CASSLPTRSETQYF. The DNA of the CDR3 is TGTGCCAGCAGCTTACCGACTAGATCGGAGACCCAGTACTTC.

This sequence joins TRBV20-1 and TRBJ2-5; 9 nucleotides line up with TRBD2. Trimming cost V 3 bases and J 0 bases; bases outside gene matches: 8. This CDR3 has 16 residues. Germline V gene sequence: CDR1 DFQATT, CDR2 SNEGSKA (reference sequence). This chain's CDR3 is CSARGASGAYQETQYF. For the CDR3, the DNA is TGCAGTGCTAGGGGGGCTAGCGGGGCGTACCAAGAGACCCAGTACTTC.

The chain joins TRBV29-1 to TRBJ2-5; the match to TRBD2 covers 10 bases. Unmatched junction bases numbered 8, after V lost 6 bases and J lost 4 bases. Germline CDR1 is SQVTM and CDR2 is ANQGSEA. The CDR3 has 14 amino acids. The CDR3 reads CSVVSGGAGETQYF. CDR3 DNA: TGCAGCGTCGTAAGCGGGGGGGCTGGAGAGACCCAGTACTTC.

Only a few counts were recorded for this clonotype. The chain joins TRBV12-3 or TRBV12-4 to TRBJ2-1; TRBD2 matches at 10 bases. The CDR3 consists of 13 residues. After removal of 6 bases from V and 12 bases from J, the junction contained 8 bases not matched to a gene. The CDR3 is CASSLTSGFRQFF. Written as DNA, the CDR3 is TGTGCCAGCAGCCTGACTAGCGGGTTTAGGCAGTTCTTC.

This clonotype was counted ten times or more. The chain combines TRBV12-3 or TRBV12-4 with TRBJ2-1, with 10 bases fitting TRBD2. This CDR3 region has 13 residues. J lost 7 bases, V lost 7 bases, and 4 bases had no gene match. CDR3 DNA sequence: TGTGCCAGCATCGATAGCGGGAGGAATGAGCAGTTCTTC. It specifies CASIDSGRNEQFF.

This clonotype was counted only a few times. The chain uses TRBV20-1 and TRBJ1-2; TRBD1 might be the D (6 bases). V was cut by 2 bases and J by 8 bases, with 15 bases left in between. Germline CDR1 DFQATT, CDR2 SNEGSKA (reference sequence). The CDR3 consists of 13 residues. The CDR3, as DNA: TGCAGTGCTAGAAGGGGGGCCGGGGACGGCTACACCTTC. This encodes CSARRGAGDGYTF.

This clonotype was detected only a few times. The rearrangement uses TRBV12-3 or TRBV12-4 and TRBJ2-1, with TRBD2 identical over 9 bases. The CDR3 is 17 amino acids. V dropped 3 bases and J dropped 1; count of bases not matched to a gene: 7. The chain's CDR3 is CASSFNLAGPSYNEQFF. As DNA, the CDR3 is TGTGCCAGCAGTTTTAACCTAGCGGGGCCTTCCTACAATGAGCAGTTCTTC.

This sequence joins TRBV29-1 and TRBJ2-1, with 7 nucleotides matching TRBD1. With 6 bases clipped from V and 7 bases from J, the junction kept 6 bases outside the gene matches. The CDR3 totals 12 residues. Germline V lookup: CDR1 SQVTM, CDR2 ANQGSEA. The CDR3 loop is CSVEKTGNEQFF. The CDR3 DNA reads as TGCAGCGTCGAAAAGACAGGGAATGAGCAGTTCTTC.

This clonotype was seen more than once but under ten times. This sequence joins TRBV5-1 and TRBJ2-1; 10 nucleotides agree with TRBD1. Germline V gene sequence: CDR1 SGHRS, CDR2 YFSETQ. The CDR3 is 15 residues long. The trim removed 2 bases at V and 7 bases at J, leaving 6 bases unmatched. CDR3 bases: TGCGCCAGCAGCTTCAGCGGACAGGGGGAGAATGAGCAGTTCTTC. Its translation: CASSFSGQGENEQFF.

This clonotype was seen more than once but under ten times. The rearrangement links TRBV5-1 to TRBJ2-2, with D possibly matching TRBD1 (6 bases). V lost 1 base and J 0 bases, leaving 10 bases between the germline ends. The V gene's germline CDR1 is SGHRS and CDR2 YFSETQ. CDR3 length equals 16 residues. CDR3 sequence: CASSLLGATNTGELFF. CDR3 coding DNA: TGCGCCAGCAGCTTGTTGGGGGCTACGAACACCGGGGAGCTGTTTTTT.

This clonotype was seen more than once but under ten times. The chain has TRBV12-3 or TRBV12-4 and TRBJ2-2; 8 positions match TRBD1. With 6 bases clipped from V and 0 bases from J, the junction kept 6 bases outside the gene matches. The CDR3 spans 16 residues. CDR3 sequence: CASRARGQANTGELFF. The CDR3 coding sequence is TGTGCCAGCAGGGCCAGGGGACAGGCGAACACCGGGGAGCTGTTTTTT.

A few counts support this clonotype. The chain recombines TRBV10-3 with TRBJ2-7, with 7 nucleotides matching TRBD1. The germline V gene encodes CDR1 ENHRY and CDR2 SYGVKD. The V segment lost 4 bases and the J segment 5 bases; nucleotides outside the gene matches: 11. This CDR3 region has 15 residues. The DNA of the CDR3 is TGTGCCATCAGTGGGGCTCGACAGGGTCCGGACGAGCAGTACTTC. The encoded protein is CAISGARQGPDEQYF.

The chain links TRBV12-3 or TRBV12-4 to TRBJ1-1, with D perhaps matching TRBD1 (6 bases). This CDR3 contains 14 residues. V was clipped by 6 bases and J by 6 bases, with 17 bases between them. CDR3 DNA: TGTGCCAGCAGATGGGACACGATAGTCTCTGAAGCTTTCTTT. It codes for CASRWDTIVSEAFF.

This clonotype was observed a few times. The chain uses TRBV5-1 and TRBJ2-2; 7 bases line up with TRBD2. Germline-derived CDR1 and CDR2 are SGHRS and YFSETQ. This CDR3 comprises 14 residues. V dropped 4 bases and J dropped 5; count of bases not matched to a gene: 5. The CDR3 nucleotides read TGCGCCAGCAGCGCTCTCGGGGGGACCGGGGAGCTGTTTTTT. Translation gives CASSALGGTGELFF.